These 9 T cell receptor beta chains share one sample of origin, sequenced in a study of T cells in localized non-small cell lung cancer. TCRdb's table, derived via immunoSEQ multiplex PCR, lists solely in-frame clones and lacks some. The sample contains around 34,000 clones, roughly 93% of which appear only once. The material was peripheral blood, obtained before any cancer treatment. These receptors all stem from a female donor aged 60 or older with stage I lung adenocarcinoma.

The chain links TRBV7-9 to TRBJ1-1; the D gene is possibly TRBD1 (6 bases). Trimming shortened V by 3 bases and J by 8 bases, and 25 bases separated the two germline ends. This CDR3 has 17 residues. Germline V gives CDR1 SEHNR, CDR2 FQNEAQ (reference sequence). The CDR3 here is CASSLWEGGQGRGEAFF. CDR3 DNA sequence: TGTGCCAGCAGCTTGTGGGAGGGGGGCCAAGGCCGAGGGGAAGCTTTCTTT. Variable domain in full (rest from reference TRBV7-9 and TRBJ1-1): DTGVSQNPRHKITKRGQNVTFRCDPISEHNRLYWYRQTLGQGPEFLTYFQNEAQLEKSRLLSDRFSAERPKGSFSTLEIQRTEQGDSAMYLCASSLWEGGQGRGEAFFGQGTRLTVV.

This clone was counted once. This chain uses TRBV30 with TRBJ1-1; the D is unclear. Trimming took off 0 bases at V and 5 bases at J, with 10 bases between the two ends. The germline V gene encodes CDR1 GTSNPN and CDR2 SVGIG (reference sequence). The CDR3 spans 13 residues. The CDR3 nucleotides read TGTGCCTGGAGTGTATCGGGTGGGACTGAAGCTTTCTTT. Translated, it gives CAWSVSGGTEAFF.

The chain carries TRBV18 and TRBJ2-6; 9 bases are a match to TRBD2. Germline CDR1 is KGHSH and CDR2 is LQKENI. J gave up 1 base and V 6 bases, and 13 bases lay outside the gene matches. The CDR3 runs 19 residues. In nucleotides, the CDR3 is TGTGCCAGCTCCTTACAGCCCGTAGCGGGAGCGTCTGGGGCCAACGTCCTGACTTTC. This translates into CASSLQPVAGASGANVLTF.

The V gene is TRBV28, the J gene TRBJ2-3; 9 positions match TRBD1. The CDR3 covers 15 residues. After removal of 5 bases from V and 7 bases from J, the junction contained 10 bases not matched to a gene. Per germline, CDR1 MDHEN and CDR2 SYDVKM. CDR3 amino acids: CASSQPGQGSNTQYF. As DNA, the CDR3 is TGTGCCAGCAGTCAGCCGGGACAGGGCTCAAATACGCAGTATTTT.

The count of this clone is one. The chain employs TRBV27 and TRBJ2-3; TRBD2 matches at 7 bases. The V and J ends lost 6 bases and 3 bases, in that order; junction bases with no gene match: 9. Germline assignment: CDR1 MNHEY and CDR2 SMNVEV (reference sequence). The CDR3 runs 15 residues. The chain's CDR3 is CASREWTSGTDTQYF. In DNA, the CDR3 is TGTGCCAGCAGGGAGTGGACTAGTGGGACAGATACGCAGTATTTT.

V and J are TRBV18 and TRBJ1-1; D unresolved. The CDR3 consists of 13 residues. The ends were cut back, 5 bases at V and 3 bases at J, with 10 bases in the middle. Germline-derived CDR1 and CDR2 are KGHSH and LQKENI. The CDR3 DNA reads TGTGCCAGCTCAACCAACGGGGACACTGAAGCTTTCTTT. Its protein is CASSTNGDTEAFF. The variable domain in full, completed from reference TRBV18 and TRBJ1-1, reads NAGVMQNPRHLVRRRGQEARLRCSPMKGHSHVYWYRQLPEEGLKFMVYLQKENIIDESGMPKERFSAEFPKEGPSILRIQQVVRGDSAAYFCASSTNGDTEAFFGQGTRLTVV.

This clone occurred once. As DNA, the CDR3 is TGTGCCAGCAGCTTCCTACTAGCGGGAGGCACAGATACGCAGTATTTT. Translation gives CASSFLLAGGTDTQYF. The chain combines TRBV7-9 with TRBJ2-3; TRBD2 aligns across 11 bases. This CDR3 contains 16 residues. V trimming: 3 bases; J trimming: 1 base; junction bases outside the gene matches: 3. Germline CDR1 reads SEHNR; CDR2 reads FQNEAQ (reference sequence). Looking up the rest from reference TRBV7-9 and TRBJ2-3 gives the full variable domain: DTGVSQNPRHKITKRGQNVTFRCDPISEHNRLYWYRQTLGQGPEFLTYFQNEAQLEKSRLLSDRFSAERPKGSFSTLEIQRTEQGDSAMYLCASSFLLAGGTDTQYFGPGTRLTVL.

The chain carries TRBV11-3 and TRBJ2-3; no clear D gene. Trimming removed 2 bases at V and 0 bases at J, with 3 bases between. The CDR3 length is 13 residues. The germline V gene encodes CDR1 SGHNT and CDR2 YENEEA. Here the CDR3 DNA reads TGTGCCAGCAGCTTAACGAGCACAGATACGCAGTATTTT. It translates to CASSLTSTDTQYF.

V usage is TRBV28 and J usage is TRBJ1-1; D may be TRBD1 (5 bases). The CDR3 totals 14 residues. Germline lookup yields CDR1 MDHEN and CDR2 SYDVKM. The germline V and J ends were trimmed by 5 bases and 1 base, with 11 bases remaining between them. The CDR3 DNA reads as TGTGCCAGCAGTGCCGGGACGGGGAACACTGAAGCTTTCTTT. It is translated as CASSAGTGNTEAFF.